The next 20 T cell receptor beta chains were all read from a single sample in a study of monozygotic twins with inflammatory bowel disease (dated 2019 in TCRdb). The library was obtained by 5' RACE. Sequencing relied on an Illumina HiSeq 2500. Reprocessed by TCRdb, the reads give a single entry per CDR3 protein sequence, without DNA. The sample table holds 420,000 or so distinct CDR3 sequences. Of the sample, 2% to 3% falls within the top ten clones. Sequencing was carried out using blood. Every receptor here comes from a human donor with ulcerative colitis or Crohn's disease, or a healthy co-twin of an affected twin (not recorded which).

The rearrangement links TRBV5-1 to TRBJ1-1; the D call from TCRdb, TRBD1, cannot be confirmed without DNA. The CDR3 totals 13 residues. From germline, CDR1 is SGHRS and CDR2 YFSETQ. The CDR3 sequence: CATGTGSNTEAFF.

The CDR3: CASSVLLAGEGEQYF. This chain connects TRBV28 to TRBJ2-7; TCRdb's D gene call, TRBD2, goes unchecked for lack of DNA. The CDR3 length is 15 residues. Germline CDR1 is MDHEN and CDR2 is SYDVKM.

The CDR3 region is CASSARGGSSYEQYF. The chain carries TRBV28 and TRBJ2-7; there is no DNA to check the TCRdb D call of TRBD1. Germline assignment: CDR1 MDHEN and CDR2 SYDVKM. The CDR3 covers 15 residues. Complete variable domain (other parts from reference TRBV28 and TRBJ2-7): DVKVTQSSRYLVKRTGEKVFLECVQDMDHENMFWYRQDPGLGLRLIYFSYDVKMKEKGDIPEGYSVSREKKERFSLILESASTNQTSMYLCASSARGGSSYEQYFGPGTRLTVT.

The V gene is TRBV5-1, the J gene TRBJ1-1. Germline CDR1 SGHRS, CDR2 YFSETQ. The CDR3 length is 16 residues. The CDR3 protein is CASSLRSLGLNTEAFF.

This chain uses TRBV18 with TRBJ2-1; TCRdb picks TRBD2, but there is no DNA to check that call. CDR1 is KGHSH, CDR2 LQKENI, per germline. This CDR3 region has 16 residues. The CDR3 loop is CASSPAQWRVNNEQFF.

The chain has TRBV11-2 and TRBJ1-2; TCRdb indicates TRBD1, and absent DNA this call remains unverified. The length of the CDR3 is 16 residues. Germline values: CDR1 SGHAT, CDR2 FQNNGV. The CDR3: CASSLEGGPLNYGYTF.

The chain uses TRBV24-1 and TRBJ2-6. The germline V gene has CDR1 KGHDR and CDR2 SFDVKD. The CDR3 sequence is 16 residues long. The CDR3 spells CATSDFSRSGANVLTF.

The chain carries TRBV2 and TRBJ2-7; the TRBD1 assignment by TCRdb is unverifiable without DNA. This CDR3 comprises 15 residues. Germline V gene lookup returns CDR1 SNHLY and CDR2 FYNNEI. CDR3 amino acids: CASSANGAPSYEQYF.

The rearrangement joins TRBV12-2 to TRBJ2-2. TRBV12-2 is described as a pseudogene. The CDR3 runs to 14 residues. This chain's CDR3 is CASRLGTNTGELFF.

The CDR3 here is CASSQARFAYEQYF. The chain recombines TRBV4-1 with TRBJ2-7. This CDR3 has 14 residues. Germline V gives CDR1 MGHRA, CDR2 YSYEKL.

The CDR3 spells CASSPDLGSSYEQYF. The J gene is TRBJ2-7, the V gene TRBV7-8. This CDR3 region has 15 residues. Germline loops: CDR1 SGHVS, CDR2 FQNEAQ.

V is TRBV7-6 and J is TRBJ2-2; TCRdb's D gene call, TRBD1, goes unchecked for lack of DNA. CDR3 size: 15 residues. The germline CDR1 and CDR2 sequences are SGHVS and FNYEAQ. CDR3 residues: CASRAGTGSTGELFF. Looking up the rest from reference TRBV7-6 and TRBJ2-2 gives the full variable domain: GAGVSQSPRYKVTKRGQDVALRCDPISGHVSLYWYRQALGQGPEFLTYFNYEAQQDKSGLPNDRFSAERPEGSISTLTIQRTEQRDSAMYRCASRAGTGSTGELFFGEGSRLTVL.

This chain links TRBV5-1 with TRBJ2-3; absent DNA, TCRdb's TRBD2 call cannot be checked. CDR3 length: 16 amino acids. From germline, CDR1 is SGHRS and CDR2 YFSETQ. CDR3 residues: CASSLELAVSTDTQYF.

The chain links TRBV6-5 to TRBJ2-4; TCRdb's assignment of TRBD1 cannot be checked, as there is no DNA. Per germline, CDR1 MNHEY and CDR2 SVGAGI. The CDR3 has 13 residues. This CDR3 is CASSSGQINIQYF.

This CDR3 reads CASKETGGFQPQHF. The J gene is TRBJ1-5, the V gene TRBV19; without DNA, the TCRdb call of TRBD1 cannot be checked. The germline V gene has CDR1 LNHDA and CDR2 SQIVND (reference sequence). CDR3 size: 14 residues.

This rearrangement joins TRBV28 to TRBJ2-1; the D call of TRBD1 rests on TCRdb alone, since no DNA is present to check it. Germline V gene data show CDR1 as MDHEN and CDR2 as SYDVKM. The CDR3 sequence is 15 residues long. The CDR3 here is CASSLAPAEINEQFF.

CDR3 in amino acids: CASSLLGEQFF. The V gene is TRBV7-2, the J gene TRBJ2-1. Germline CDR1 is SGHTA and CDR2 is FQGNSA. The CDR3 sequence is 11 residues long.

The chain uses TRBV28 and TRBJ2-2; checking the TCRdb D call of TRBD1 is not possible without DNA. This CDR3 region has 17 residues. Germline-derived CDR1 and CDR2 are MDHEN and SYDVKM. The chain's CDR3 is CASSSPLGGTNTGELFF.

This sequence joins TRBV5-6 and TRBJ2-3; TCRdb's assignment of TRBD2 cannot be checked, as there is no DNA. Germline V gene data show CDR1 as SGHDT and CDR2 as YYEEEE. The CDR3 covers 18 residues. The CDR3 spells CASSLGSASGRVPDTQYF.

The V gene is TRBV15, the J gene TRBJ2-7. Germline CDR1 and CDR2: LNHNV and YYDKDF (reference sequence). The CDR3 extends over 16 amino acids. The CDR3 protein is CATSRDTPTEIHEQYF.